Shown below are 14 T cell receptor beta chains from a single sample sequenced in a study of OX40 agonist ivuxolimab in advanced cancers. The method was immunoSEQ multiplex PCR; TCRdb's version includes in-frame clones alone and lacks a portion of them. The sample shows around 45,000 clones, 80% of them seen only once. This sample comprised CD4+ or CD8+ T cells sorted from blood, obtained in a trial of the OX40 agonist ivuxolimab. These receptors all stem from an adult with an advanced solid tumor such as melanoma, head and neck, liver or kidney cancer.

Only a few counts were recorded for this clone. This chain connects TRBV10-3 to TRBJ2-3; 11 bases match TRBD1. V lost 2 bases, J lost 1 base, and 5 bases stayed unmatched. The CDR3 totals 17 residues. Germline CDR1 and CDR2: ENHRY and SYGVKD. The CDR3 is CAISERDRGTGTDTQYF. The DNA of the CDR3 is TGTGCCATCAGTGAGCGGGACAGGGGGACTGGCACAGATACGCAGTATTTT.

V gene TRBV28 combines with J gene TRBJ1-2, with D tentatively TRBD1 (6 bases). CDR3 length equals 15 residues. Germline V CDR1 and CDR2: MDHEN, SYDVKM. The V and J ends lost 2 bases and 6 bases respectively, with 16 bases between them. The CDR3 loop is CASSLLGVGGNGYTF. Here the CDR3 DNA reads TGTGCCAGCAGTTTACTAGGGGTAGGGGGAAATGGCTACACCTTC.

This chain joins TRBV4-2 and TRBJ1-4, with 9 positions matching TRBD1. The germline V gene encodes CDR1 LGHNA and CDR2 YNFKEQ. The CDR3 loop spans 20 amino acids. Trimming cost V 0 bases and J 2 bases; bases outside gene matches: 13. CDR3: CASSQDRLSRDRVTNEKLFF. The CDR3 nucleotides read TGTGCCAGCAGCCAAGATCGGCTCTCTCGGGACAGGGTTACTAATGAAAAACTGTTTTTT.

V gene TRBV6-5 combines with J gene TRBJ1-5; tentative D call: TRBD1 (5 bases). Germline lookup yields CDR1 MNHEY and CDR2 SVGAGI. This CDR3 is 11 amino acids long. The V end was cut by 9 bases, the J end by 6 bases, with 9 bases between. The CDR3 is CARGEFQPQHF. The CDR3 DNA reads as TGTGCCAGGGGGGAGTTTCAGCCCCAGCATTTT.

The rearrangement joins TRBV18 to TRBJ1-3; maybe TRBD1 (5 bases). V was pared by 6 bases and J by 0 bases, with 15 bases between. The CDR3 loop spans 16 amino acids. Germline lookup yields CDR1 KGHSH and CDR2 LQKENI. DNA for the CDR3: TGTGCCAGCTCTCGTGGGGGACCGGGCTCTGGAAACACCATATATTTT. It translates to CASSRGGPGSGNTIYF.

The rearrangement links TRBV30 to TRBJ2-1, with D perhaps matching TRBD1 (5 bases). V lost 5 bases to trimming and J lost 0 bases, with 11 bases between them. The length of the CDR3 is 14 residues. CDR1 and CDR2 from the germline V gene are GTSNPN and SVGIG (reference sequence). CDR3 in amino acids: CAWQTGFSYNEQFF. The DNA of the CDR3 is TGTGCCTGGCAAACAGGTTTCTCCTACAATGAGCAGTTCTTC. The full variable domain, with the rest looked up from reference TRBV30 and TRBJ2-1, is SQTIHQWPATLVQPVGSPLSLECTVEGTSNPNLYWYRQAAGRGLQLLFYSVGIGQISSEVPQNLSASRPQDRQFILSSKKLLLSDSGFYLCAWQTGFSYNEQFFGPGTRLTVL.

The rearrangement uses TRBV7-9 and TRBJ2-5; 13 bases line up with TRBD2. The CDR3 is 19 amino acids. The germline CDR1 and CDR2 sequences are SEHNR and FQNEAQ (reference sequence). J lost 2 bases, V lost 5 bases, and 14 bases had no gene match. The DNA for the CDR3 is TGTGCCAGCAGCCCGGTGGTCACTAGCGGGAGGGCCGGGCAAGAGACCCAGTACTTC. Amino acids: CASSPVVTSGRAGQETQYF.

This clone was recorded once. The J gene is TRBJ2-7, the V gene TRBV11-3; TRBD2 matches at 11 bases. The J segment lost 5 bases and the V segment lost 4 bases, leaving 13 bases of the junction unmatched. Per germline, CDR1 SGHNT and CDR2 YENEEA. The CDR3 has 17 residues. The CDR3 DNA is TGTGCCAGCAGCTCAACCGGGACTAGCGGTCTCTCGCACGAGCAGTACTTC. Its translation is CASSSTGTSGLSHEQYF.

This clone has just a few counts. The chain links TRBV7-9 to TRBJ2-2, with 11 bases aligning to TRBD2. The CDR3 consists of 14 residues. Germline trimming cut 6 bases from V and 6 bases from J; bases unmatched to any gene: 3. Germline lookup yields CDR1 SEHNR and CDR2 FQNEAQ (reference sequence). This chain's CDR3 is CASSLTSGAGELFF. CDR3 nucleotides: TGTGCCAGCAGTCTGACTAGCGGGGCCGGGGAGCTGTTTTTT.

The rearrangement joins TRBV28 to TRBJ1-1; no reliable D call. Trimming left V 2 bases short and J 1 base short, with 2 bases between. Germline CDR1 MDHEN, CDR2 SYDVKM. This CDR3 is 12 amino acids long. The CDR3 region has the DNA TGTGCCAGCAGTTTAAAGAACACTGAAGCTTTCTTT. This encodes CASSLKNTEAFF.

The chain uses TRBV6-6 and TRBJ1-5, with D possibly being TRBD1 (6 bases). CDR3 length: 16 residues. Germline V gives CDR1 MNHNY, CDR2 SVGAGI (reference sequence). V lost 7 bases and J lost 0, with 16 bases in between. The CDR3 DNA reads TGTGCCAGCACCCCACCAGGGGCTTATAGCAATCAGCCCCAGCATTTT. Its translation is CASTPPGAYSNQPQHF.

V and J are TRBV19 and TRBJ1-1; D ambiguous. This CDR3 comprises 14 residues. Germline V lookup: CDR1 LNHDA, CDR2 SQIVND (reference sequence). Trimming stripped 3 bases from V and 0 bases from J, with 8 bases between. This CDR3 reads CASSMERMNTEAFF. The CDR3 DNA reads as TGTGCCAGTAGTATGGAAAGAATGAACACTGAAGCTTTCTTT.

The CDR3 DNA follows: TGTGCCAGCAGTTTACCCCGGGGTGGGGCCAACGTCCTGACTTTC. Protein: CASSLPRGGANVLTF. The chain is built from TRBV28 and TRBJ2-6; D is perhaps TRBD2 (5 bases). V shed 2 bases and J shed 3 bases, with 8 bases lying between them. Looked up from germline, CDR1 is MDHEN and CDR2 is SYDVKM. CDR3 length: 15 amino acids. Full variable domain (rest looked up from reference TRBV28 and TRBJ2-6): DVKVTQSSRYLVKRTGEKVFLECVQDMDHENMFWYRQDPGLGLRLIYFSYDVKMKEKGDIPEGYSVSREKKERFSLILESASTNQTSMYLCASSLPRGGANVLTFGAGSRLTVL.

This sequence joins TRBV7-9 and TRBJ2-7; D unresolved. Germline V CDR1 and CDR2: SEHNR, FQNEAQ (reference sequence). This CDR3 has 12 residues. V shed 2 bases and J shed 3 bases, with 5 bases lying between them. Written as DNA, the CDR3 is TGTGCCAGCAGCTTACAGGTCTACGAGCAGTACTTC. This translates into CASSLQVYEQYF.